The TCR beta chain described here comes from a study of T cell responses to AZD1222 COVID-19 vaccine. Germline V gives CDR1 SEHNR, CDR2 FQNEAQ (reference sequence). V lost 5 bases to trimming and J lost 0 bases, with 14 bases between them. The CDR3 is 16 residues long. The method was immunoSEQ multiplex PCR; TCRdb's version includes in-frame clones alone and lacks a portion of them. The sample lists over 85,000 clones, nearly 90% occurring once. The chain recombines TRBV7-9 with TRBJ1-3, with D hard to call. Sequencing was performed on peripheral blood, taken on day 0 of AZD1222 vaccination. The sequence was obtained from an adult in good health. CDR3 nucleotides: TGTGCCAGCAGCGACCCAGGATTAGGCTCTGGAAACACCATATATTTT. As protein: CASSDPGLGSGNTIYF.